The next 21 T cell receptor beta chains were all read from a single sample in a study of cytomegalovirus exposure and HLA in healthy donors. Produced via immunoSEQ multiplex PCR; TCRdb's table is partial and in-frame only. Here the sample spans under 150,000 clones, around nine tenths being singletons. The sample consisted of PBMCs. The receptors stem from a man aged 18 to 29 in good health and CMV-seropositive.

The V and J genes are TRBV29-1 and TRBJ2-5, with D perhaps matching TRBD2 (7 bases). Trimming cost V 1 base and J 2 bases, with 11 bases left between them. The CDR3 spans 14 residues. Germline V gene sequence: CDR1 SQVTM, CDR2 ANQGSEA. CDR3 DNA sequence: TGCAGCGTTGAAGGAGCGGGACAACAAGAGACCCAGTACTTC. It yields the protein CSVEGAGQQETQYF.

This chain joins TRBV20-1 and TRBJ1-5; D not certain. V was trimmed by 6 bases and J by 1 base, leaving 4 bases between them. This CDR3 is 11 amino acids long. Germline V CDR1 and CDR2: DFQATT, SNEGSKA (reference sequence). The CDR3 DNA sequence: TGCAGTGCCTCGAGCAATCAGCCCCAGCATTTT. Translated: CSASSNQPQHF.

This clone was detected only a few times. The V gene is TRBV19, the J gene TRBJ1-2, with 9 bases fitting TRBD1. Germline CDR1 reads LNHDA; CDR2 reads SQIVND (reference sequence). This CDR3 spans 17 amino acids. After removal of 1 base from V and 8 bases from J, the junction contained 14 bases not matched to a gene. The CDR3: CASSIGAPGQGTRGYTF. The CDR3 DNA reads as TGTGCCAGTAGTATAGGGGCGCCGGGACAGGGAACTCGGGGCTACACCTTC.

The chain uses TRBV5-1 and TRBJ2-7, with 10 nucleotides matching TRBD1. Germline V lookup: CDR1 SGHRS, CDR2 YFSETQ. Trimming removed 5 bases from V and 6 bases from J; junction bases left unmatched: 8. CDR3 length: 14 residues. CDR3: CASSGLGQGGEQYF. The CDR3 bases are TGCGCCAGCAGTGGGCTCGGACAGGGGGGCGAGCAGTACTTC.

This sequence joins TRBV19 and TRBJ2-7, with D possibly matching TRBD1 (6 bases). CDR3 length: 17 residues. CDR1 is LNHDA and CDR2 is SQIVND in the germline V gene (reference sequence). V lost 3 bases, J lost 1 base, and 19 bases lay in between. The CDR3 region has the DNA TGTGCCAGTAGTATTAATGTGGACAGTACGGAATCCTACGAGCAGTACTTC. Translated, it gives CASSINVDSTESYEQYF.

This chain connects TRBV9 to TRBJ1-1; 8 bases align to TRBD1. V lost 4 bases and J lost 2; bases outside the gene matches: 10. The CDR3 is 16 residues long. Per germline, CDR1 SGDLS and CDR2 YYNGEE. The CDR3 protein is CASSPRTGLGNTEAFF. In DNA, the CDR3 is TGTGCCAGCAGCCCCCGGACAGGGCTGGGAAACACTGAAGCTTTCTTT.

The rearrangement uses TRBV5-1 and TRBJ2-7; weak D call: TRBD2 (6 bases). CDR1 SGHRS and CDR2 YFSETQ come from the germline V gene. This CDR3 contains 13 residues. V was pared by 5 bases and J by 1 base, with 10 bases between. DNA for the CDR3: TGCGCCAGCAGTTGGGGGGTGTCCTACGAGCAGTACTTC. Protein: CASSWGVSYEQYF.

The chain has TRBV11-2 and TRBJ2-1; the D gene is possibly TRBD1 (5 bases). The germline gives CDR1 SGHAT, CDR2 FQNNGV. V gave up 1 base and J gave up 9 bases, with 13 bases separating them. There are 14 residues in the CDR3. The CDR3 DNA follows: TGTGCCAGCAGCTTAGGTTTGAATAGGGGTGAGCAGTTCTTC. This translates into CASSLGLNRGEQFF.

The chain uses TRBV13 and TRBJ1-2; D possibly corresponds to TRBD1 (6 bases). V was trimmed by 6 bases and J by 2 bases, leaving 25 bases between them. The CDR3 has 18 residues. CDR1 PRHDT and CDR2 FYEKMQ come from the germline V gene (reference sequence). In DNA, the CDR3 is TGTGCCAGCAGGCCTGTCCGAAAGTTGGGGGACAAGAACTATGGCTACACCTTC. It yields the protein CASRPVRKLGDKNYGYTF.

CDR3 in DNA: TGTGCCAGCGGGGACAGGGTCGATGAGCAGTTCTTC. It encodes CASGDRVDEQFF. V and J are TRBV25-1 and TRBJ2-1, with 9 bases that match TRBD1. There are 12 residues in the CDR3. Trimming took 8 bases from V and 8 from J; bases not matched to a gene: 4. CDR1 and CDR2 (germline): MGHDK, SYGVNS.

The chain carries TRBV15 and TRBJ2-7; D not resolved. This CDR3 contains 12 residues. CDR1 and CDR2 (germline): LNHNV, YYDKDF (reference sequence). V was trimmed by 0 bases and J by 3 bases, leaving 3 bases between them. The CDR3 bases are TGTGCCACCAGCAGAGATCACTACGAGCAGTACTTC. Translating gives CATSRDHYEQYF.

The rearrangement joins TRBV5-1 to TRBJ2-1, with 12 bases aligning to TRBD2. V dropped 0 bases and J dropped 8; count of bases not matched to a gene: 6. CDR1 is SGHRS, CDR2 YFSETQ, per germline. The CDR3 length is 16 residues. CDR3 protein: CASSLELAGGRDEQFF. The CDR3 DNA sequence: TGCGCCAGCAGCTTGGAACTAGCGGGGGGCAGGGATGAGCAGTTCTTC.

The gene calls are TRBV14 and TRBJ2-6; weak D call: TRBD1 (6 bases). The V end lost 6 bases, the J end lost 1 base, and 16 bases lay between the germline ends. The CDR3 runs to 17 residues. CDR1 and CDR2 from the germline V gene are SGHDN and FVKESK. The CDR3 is CASRSSGDLSGANVLTF. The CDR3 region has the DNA TGTGCCAGCAGGTCGTCAGGGGACCTTTCTGGGGCCAACGTCCTGACTTTC.

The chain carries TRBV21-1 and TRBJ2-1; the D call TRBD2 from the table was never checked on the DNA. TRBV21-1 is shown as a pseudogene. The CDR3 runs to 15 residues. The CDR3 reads CASSKGEGPGGEQFF. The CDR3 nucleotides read TGTGCCAGCAGCAAAGGAGAGGGCCCGGGTGGTGAGCAGTTCTTC.

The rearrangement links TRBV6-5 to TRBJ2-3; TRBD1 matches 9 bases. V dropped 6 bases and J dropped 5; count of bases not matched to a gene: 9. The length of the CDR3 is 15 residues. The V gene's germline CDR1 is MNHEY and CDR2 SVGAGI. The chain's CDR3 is CASRRQGGPKDTQYF. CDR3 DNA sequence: TGTGCCAGCAGACGACAGGGGGGACCGAAAGATACGCAGTATTTT.

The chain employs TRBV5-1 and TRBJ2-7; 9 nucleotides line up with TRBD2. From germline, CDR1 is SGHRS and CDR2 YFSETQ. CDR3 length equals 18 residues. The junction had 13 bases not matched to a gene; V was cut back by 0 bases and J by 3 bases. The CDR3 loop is CASSLVGLADSRNYEQYF. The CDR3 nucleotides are TGCGCCAGCAGCTTGGTGGGACTAGCCGACTCCCGAAACTACGAGCAGTACTTC.

The CDR3 DNA sequence: TGTGCCAGCAGCGTAGAAGGGGCCGGGGAGCTGTTTTTT. Protein sequence: CASSVEGAGELFF. V and J are TRBV9 and TRBJ2-2; a possible D gene is TRBD1 (5 bases). The CDR3 has 13 amino acids. Germline CDR1 reads SGDLS; CDR2 reads YYNGEE. The germline V and J ends were trimmed by 0 bases and 6 bases, with 6 bases remaining between them.

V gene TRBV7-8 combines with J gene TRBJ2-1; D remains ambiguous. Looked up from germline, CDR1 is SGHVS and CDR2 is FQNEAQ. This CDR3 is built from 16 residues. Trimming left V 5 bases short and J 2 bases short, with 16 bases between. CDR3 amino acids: CASSPPGPSPYNEQFF. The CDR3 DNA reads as TGTGCCAGCAGCCCCCCGGGTCCCTCCCCCTACAATGAGCAGTTCTTC.

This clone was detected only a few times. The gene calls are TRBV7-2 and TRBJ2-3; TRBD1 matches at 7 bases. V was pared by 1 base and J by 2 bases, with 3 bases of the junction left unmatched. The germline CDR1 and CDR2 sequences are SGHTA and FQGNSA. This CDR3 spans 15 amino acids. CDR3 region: CASSLGGTVTDTQYF. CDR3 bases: TGTGCCAGCAGCTTAGGGGGGACAGTCACAGATACGCAGTATTTT.

CDR3 in amino acids: CASSVDRYEQYF. CDR3 bases: TGCGCCAGCAGCGTTGACAGATACGAGCAGTACTTC. V is TRBV5-1 and J is TRBJ2-7; D might be TRBD1 (5 bases). Germline lookup yields CDR1 SGHRS and CDR2 YFSETQ. This CDR3 spans 12 amino acids. V was cut by 4 bases and J by 4 bases, with 9 bases left in between. The full variable domain, with the rest looked up from reference TRBV5-1 and TRBJ2-7, is KAGVTQTPRYLIKTRGQQVTLSCSPISGHRSVSWYQQTPGQGLQFLFEYFSETQRNKGNFPGRFSGRQFSNSRSEMNVSTLELGDSALYLCASSVDRYEQYFGPGTRLTVT.

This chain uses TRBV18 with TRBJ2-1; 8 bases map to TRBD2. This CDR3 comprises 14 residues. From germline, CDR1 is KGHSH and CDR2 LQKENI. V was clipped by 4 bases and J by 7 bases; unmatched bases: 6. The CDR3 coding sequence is TGTGCCAGCTCACTCTCCTCTAGCGGGAATGAGCAGTTCTTC. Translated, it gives CASSLSSSGNEQFF.